This TCR beta chain was recovered during a study of blood T cells in healthy people across ages. About the study: The capture of about one barcoded beta molecule per two T cells was achieved by template switching.

Healthy Russian Caucasian donors spanned ages about 6 to 90 years. Combining a sample-barcoded 5' primer with a J-beta primer mix, a second PCR ran for roughly 7 to 12 cycles. A tag from a template-switch adaptor with 12 random nucleotides marked each cDNA molecule. Each of the samples gave a minimum of 3 million paired-end reads that contained CDR3. From the 5' RACE reads, TCRdb called clonotypes with MiXCR, one entry per CDR3 protein. The sample carries some 640,000 distinct CDR3 sequences, roughly 30% recorded once. This CDR3 is 15 amino acids long. Per the germline V gene, CDR1 is SGHRS and CDR2 is YFSETQ. The V gene end was trimmed by 4 bases and the J gene end by 11 bases; junction bases not matched to a gene: 14. In this sample, this clonotype turned up a few times. This sequence may be a read error, since a much larger clone differs from it by one base.

The sequencing input was blood. V gene TRBV5-1 combines with J gene TRBJ2-5, with 10 bases aligning to TRBD1. This TCR came from a woman aged 80 or over in good health. The CDR3 loop reads CASSPRQGAGNEQYF. As DNA, the CDR3 is TGCGCCAGCAGCCCTCGACAGGGGGCTGGTAATGAGCAGTACTTC. The whole variable domain, filled in from reference TRBV5-1 and TRBJ2-5, reads KAGVTQTPRYLIKTRGQQVTLSCSPISGHRSVSWYQQTPGQGLQFLFEYFSETQRNKGNFPGRFSGRQFSNSRSEMNVSTLELGDSALYLCASSPRQGAGNEQYFGPGTRLLVL.